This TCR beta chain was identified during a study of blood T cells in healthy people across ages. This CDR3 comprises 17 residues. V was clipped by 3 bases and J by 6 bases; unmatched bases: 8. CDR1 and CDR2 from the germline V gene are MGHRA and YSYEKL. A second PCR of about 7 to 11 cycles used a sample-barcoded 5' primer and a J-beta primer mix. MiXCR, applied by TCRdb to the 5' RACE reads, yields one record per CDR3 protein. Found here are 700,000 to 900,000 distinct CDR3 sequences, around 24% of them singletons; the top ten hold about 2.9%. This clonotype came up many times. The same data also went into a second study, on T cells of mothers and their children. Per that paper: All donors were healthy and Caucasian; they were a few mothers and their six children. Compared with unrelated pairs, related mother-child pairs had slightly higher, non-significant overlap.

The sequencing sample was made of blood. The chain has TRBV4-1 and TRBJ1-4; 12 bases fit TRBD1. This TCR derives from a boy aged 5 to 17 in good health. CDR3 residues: CASSQRGTGGWDEKLFF. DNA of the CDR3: TGCGCCAGCAGCCAGAGGGGGACAGGGGGCTGGGATGAAAAACTGTTTTTT.